The 19 T cell receptor beta chains reported below all come from one sample, sequenced in a study of blood T cell repertoires in COVID-19 (dated by TCRdb to about 2020). Library construction relied on the immunoSEQ multiplex PCR assay. TCRdb stores this immuneACCESS table with in-frame sequences only. Part of the clones is absent; in the studies checked, under half of the shortfall reflects unresolved V genes, and no reason is known for the rest. This sample comprises fewer than 250,000 clones, approximately 90% of them detected only once. The ten biggest clones cover around 0.72% of the sample. What was sequenced was peripheral blood. These receptors originate from a man aged 40-55 years with acute or convalescent COVID-19.

The rearrangement links TRBV29-1 to TRBJ2-7; TRBD1 agrees at 8 bases. There are 12 residues in the CDR3. The germline V gene has CDR1 SQVTM and CDR2 ANQGSEA. Losses at the gene ends were 3 bases for V and 6 bases for J; bases not matched to a gene: 4. CDR3 amino acids: CSVEGQVGEQYF. CDR3 in DNA: TGCAGCGTTGAGGGACAGGTGGGCGAGCAGTACTTC.

The chain joins TRBV9 to TRBJ2-5, with 7 bases aligning to TRBD1. The CDR3 contains 15 residues. The trim removed 4 bases at V and 1 base at J, leaving 7 bases unmatched. Germline V gene sequence: CDR1 SGDLS, CDR2 YYNGEE. The CDR3: CASSSRTGSQETQYF. In nucleotides, the CDR3 is TGTGCCAGCAGCTCTCGGACAGGTAGCCAAGAGACCCAGTACTTC.

The chain uses TRBV28 and TRBJ2-7; D is uncertain. V was pared by 5 bases and J by 6 bases, with 14 bases between. The CDR3 runs 13 residues. Germline V gene lookup returns CDR1 MDHEN and CDR2 SYDVKM. The DNA of the CDR3 is TGTGCCAGCAGTCCTACGGTCCTGTCCGAGCAGTACTTC. Its translation: CASSPTVLSEQYF.

The chain employs TRBV28 and TRBJ1-6; D perhaps matches TRBD1 (5 bases). The CDR3 is 15 residues long. The ends were cut back, 5 bases at V and 8 bases at J, with 16 bases in the middle. The germline V gene encodes CDR1 MDHEN and CDR2 SYDVKM. The CDR3: CASSGGTAWHSPLHF. In nucleotides, the CDR3 is TGTGCCAGCAGTGGCGGGACGGCCTGGCATTCACCCCTCCACTTT.

This chain links TRBV5-4 with TRBJ1-2; 8 nucleotides agree with TRBD1. This CDR3 region has 13 residues. The V and J ends lost 4 bases and 2 bases, in that order; junction bases with no gene match: 1. Looked up from germline, CDR1 is SGHNT and CDR2 is YYREEE (reference sequence). The CDR3, as DNA: TGTGCCAGCAGCCGGGACAGGAACTATGGCTACACCTTC. Its protein is CASSRDRNYGYTF.

On this clone itself: A read error may be the cause here, since a much bigger clone is one base away. This same CDR3 is encoded by further DNA sequences in the sample. The CDR3 nucleotides read TGTGCCAGCAGCCTCGGACAGGGGAACTATGGCTACACCTTC. Translating gives CASSLGQGNYGYTF. The rearrangement uses TRBV7-9 and TRBJ1-2, with TRBD1 matching over 9 bases. The CDR3 runs to 14 residues. The germline V gene has CDR1 SEHNR and CDR2 FQNEAQ (reference sequence). Unmatched junction bases numbered 3, after V lost 5 bases and J lost 2 bases.

The sample holds a few counts of this clone. The chain combines TRBV30 with TRBJ1-1, with unresolved D. CDR3 length: 12 amino acids. Trimming took 4 bases from V and 4 from J, leaving 10 bases between them. Germline-derived CDR1 and CDR2 are GTSNPN and SVGIG (reference sequence). DNA of the CDR3: TGTGCCTGGAAAGGTAGCGGCACTGAAGCTTTCTTT. Encoded protein: CAWKGSGTEAFF.

The rearrangement links TRBV5-1 to TRBJ2-2, with 9 nucleotides matching TRBD1. With V trimmed by 4 bases and J by 5 bases, 6 bases remained unmatched. CDR1 and CDR2 (germline): SGHRS, YFSETQ. The CDR3 runs to 15 residues. The DNA for the CDR3 is TGCGCCAGCAGCCCCTGGACAGGGGTGACCGGGGAGCTGTTTTTT. Protein product: CASSPWTGVTGELFF.

This clone has just one count. CDR3 protein: CASSQDLIVDTQYF. The CDR3 bases are TGTGCCAGCAGCCAAGATCTTATCGTAGATACGCAGTATTTT. J is TRBJ2-3 and V is TRBV14; D is unclear. Germline V gene sequence: CDR1 SGHDN, CDR2 FVKESK. The CDR3 spans 14 residues. The V end lost 0 bases, the J end lost 5 bases, and 9 bases lay between the germline ends.

The V and J genes are TRBV19 and TRBJ2-5, with TRBD2 matching over 7 bases. V lost 5 bases, J lost 4 bases, and 7 bases stayed unmatched. Germline lookup yields CDR1 LNHDA and CDR2 SQIVND (reference sequence). The CDR3 spans 14 residues. CDR3: CASSGFSGGETQYF. The CDR3 DNA reads TGTGCCAGTAGTGGTTTCTCGGGGGGAGAGACCCAGTACTTC.

V is TRBV21-1 and J is TRBJ2-1; the table names TRBD2, a call not compared with the DNA. TRBV21-1 is deemed a pseudogene. The CDR3 loop spans 16 amino acids. The CDR3 coding sequence is TGTGCCAGCAGCAAAAAAAAGCGGGGATCCTACAATGAGCAGTTCTTC. Its translation: CASSKKKRGSYNEQFF.

The gene calls are TRBV25-1 and TRBJ2-1; 8 bases line up with TRBD2. The V gene end was trimmed by 9 bases and the J gene end by 12 bases; junction bases not matched to a gene: 1. Germline loops: CDR1 MGHDK, CDR2 SYGVNS. This CDR3 contains 9 residues. The CDR3 DNA reads TGTGCCAGGGGACTAGGGCAGTTCTTC. Translation: CARGLGQFF.

V usage is TRBV9 and J usage is TRBJ1-1, with a weak D call TRBD1 (6 bases). V was trimmed by 4 bases and J by 11 bases, leaving 15 bases between them. This CDR3 region has 12 residues. The germline V gene has CDR1 SGDLS and CDR2 YYNGEE. For the CDR3, the DNA is TGTGCCAGCAGCTTTAGTGCCCAGGGGGCTTTCTTT. This encodes CASSFSAQGAFF. The complete variable domain, with remaining parts taken from reference TRBV9 and TRBJ1-1, reads DSGVTQTPKHLITATGQRVTLRCSPRSGDLSVYWYQQSLDQGLQFLIQYYNGEERAKGNILERFSAQQFPDLHSELNLSSLELGDSALYFCASSFSAQGAFFGQGTRLTVV.

This chain joins TRBV19 and TRBJ2-7; 11 nucleotides agree with TRBD1. From germline, CDR1 is LNHDA and CDR2 SQIVND (reference sequence). The CDR3 sequence is 16 residues long. The V and J ends lost 3 bases and 3 bases, in that order; junction bases with no gene match: 7. The CDR3 sequence is CASSIPTGQGVYEQYF. CDR3 bases: TGTGCCAGTAGTATCCCGACGGGACAGGGGGTCTACGAGCAGTACTTC. Together with reference TRBV19 and TRBJ2-7, the CDR3 gives the full variable domain: DGGITQSPKYLFRKEGQNVTLSCEQNLNHDAMYWYRQDPGQGLRLIYYSQIVNDFQKGDIAEGYSVSREKKESFPLTVTSAQKNPTAFYLCASSIPTGQGVYEQYFGPGTRLTVT.

This rearrangement joins TRBV3-1 (or the pseudogene TRBV3-2) to TRBJ1-5; 12 bases align to TRBD1. With 5 bases clipped from V and 5 bases from J, the junction kept 4 bases outside the gene matches. In germline, CDR1 is LGHDT, CDR2 YNNKEL (reference sequence). The CDR3 sequence is 15 residues long. CDR3 sequence: CASSSGTGGDQPQHF. CDR3 in DNA: TGTGCCAGCAGCTCAGGGACAGGGGGCGATCAGCCCCAGCATTTT.

This chain links TRBV27 with TRBJ1-1, with TRBD1 as a possible D gene (5 bases). This CDR3 contains 14 residues. In germline, CDR1 is MNHEY, CDR2 SMNVEV (reference sequence). The V and J ends lost 3 bases and 3 bases respectively, with 11 bases between them. The CDR3 loop reads CASSFSEGYTEAFF. CDR3 nucleotide sequence: TGTGCCAGCAGTTTTTCGGAGGGGTACACTGAAGCTTTCTTT.

This sequence joins TRBV12-1 and TRBJ2-7; TRBD2 is taken as the D call from the table, unchecked against the DNA. TRBV12-1 is annotated as a pseudogene. The CDR3 spans 15 residues. The CDR3 loop reads CASSFEGLVAYEQYF. CDR3 nucleotides: TGTGCCAGCAGCTTTGAGGGACTAGTTGCCTACGAGCAGTACTTC.

The rearrangement uses TRBV3-1 (or the pseudogene TRBV3-2) and TRBJ1-4; D is possibly TRBD1 (6 bases). Germline CDR1 is LGHDT and CDR2 is YNNKEL (reference sequence). V lost 4 bases to trimming and J lost 7 bases, with 13 bases between them. The CDR3 is 14 residues long. The CDR3 spells CASSLEGTLEKLFF. As DNA, the CDR3 is TGTGCCAGCAGCCTTGAGGGGACACTTGAAAAACTGTTTTTT.

In this sample, this clone turned up once. CDR3 in DNA: TGTGCCAGCAGGCCGTTACCGGGACAGGGACGCTACAATGAGCAGTTCTTC. Encoded protein: CASRPLPGQGRYNEQFF. The J gene is TRBJ2-1, the V gene TRBV28, with TRBD1 matching over 9 bases. Germline CDR1 MDHEN, CDR2 SYDVKM. V shed 6 bases and J 3 bases; nucleotides not matched to a gene: 12. The CDR3 has 17 residues.